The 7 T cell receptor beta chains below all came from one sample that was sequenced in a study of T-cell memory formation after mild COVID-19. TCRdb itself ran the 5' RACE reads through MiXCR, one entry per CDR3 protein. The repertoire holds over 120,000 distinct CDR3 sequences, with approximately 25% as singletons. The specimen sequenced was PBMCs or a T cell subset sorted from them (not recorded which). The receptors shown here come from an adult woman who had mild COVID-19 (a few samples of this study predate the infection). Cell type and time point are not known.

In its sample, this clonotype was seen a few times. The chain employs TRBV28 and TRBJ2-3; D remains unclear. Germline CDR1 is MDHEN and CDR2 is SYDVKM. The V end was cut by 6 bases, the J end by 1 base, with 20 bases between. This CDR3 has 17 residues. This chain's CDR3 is CASSLPFVASGTDTQYF. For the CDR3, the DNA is TGTGCCAGCAGCTTACCCTTTGTAGCCTCTGGCACAGATACGCAGTATTTT.

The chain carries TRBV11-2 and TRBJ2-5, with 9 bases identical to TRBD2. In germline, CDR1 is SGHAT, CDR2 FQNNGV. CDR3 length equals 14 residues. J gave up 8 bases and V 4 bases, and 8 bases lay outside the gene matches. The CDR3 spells CASSSGAGGYTQYF. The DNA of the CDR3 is TGTGCCAGCAGCTCGGGGGCGGGGGGGTATACCCAGTACTTC.

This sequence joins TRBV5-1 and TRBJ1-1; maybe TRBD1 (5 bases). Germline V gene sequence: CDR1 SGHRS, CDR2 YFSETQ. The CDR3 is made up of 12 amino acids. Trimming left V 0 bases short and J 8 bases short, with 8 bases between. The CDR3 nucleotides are TGCGCCAGCAGCTTGGAGGGGCGCGAAGCTTTCTTT. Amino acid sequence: CASSLEGREAFF. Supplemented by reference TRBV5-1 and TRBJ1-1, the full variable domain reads KAGVTQTPRYLIKTRGQQVTLSCSPISGHRSVSWYQQTPGQGLQFLFEYFSETQRNKGNFPGRFSGRQFSNSRSEMNVSTLELGDSALYLCASSLEGREAFFGQGTRLTVV.

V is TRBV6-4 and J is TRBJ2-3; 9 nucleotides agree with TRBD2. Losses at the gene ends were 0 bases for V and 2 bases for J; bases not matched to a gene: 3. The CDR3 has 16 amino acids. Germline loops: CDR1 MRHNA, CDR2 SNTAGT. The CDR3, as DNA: TGTGCCAGCAGTGACTCAGCGGGGGGTCCCACAGATACGCAGTATTTT. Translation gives CASSDSAGGPTDTQYF.

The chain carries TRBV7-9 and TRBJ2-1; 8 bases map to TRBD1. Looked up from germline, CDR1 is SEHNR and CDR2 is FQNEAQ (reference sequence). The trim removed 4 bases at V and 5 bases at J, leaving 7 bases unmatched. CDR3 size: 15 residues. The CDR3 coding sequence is TGTGCCAGCAGCTGGCCGACAGGGGAGCACAATGAGCAGTTCTTC. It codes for CASSWPTGEHNEQFF.

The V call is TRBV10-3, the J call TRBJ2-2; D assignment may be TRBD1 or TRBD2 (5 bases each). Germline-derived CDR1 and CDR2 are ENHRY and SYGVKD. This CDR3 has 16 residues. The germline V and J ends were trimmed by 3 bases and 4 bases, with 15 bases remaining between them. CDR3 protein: CAISDGAGFGTGELFF. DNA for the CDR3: TGTGCCATCAGTGACGGGGCAGGGTTTGGCACCGGGGAGCTGTTTTTT.

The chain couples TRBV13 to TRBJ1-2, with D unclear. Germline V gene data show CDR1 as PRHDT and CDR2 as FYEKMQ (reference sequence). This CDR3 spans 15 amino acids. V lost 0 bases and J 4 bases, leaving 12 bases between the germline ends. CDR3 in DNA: TGTGCCAGCAGCTTAGGGGCAGGAGAATCCTATGGCTACACCTTC. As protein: CASSLGAGESYGYTF.